These 5 T cell receptor beta chains share one sample of origin, sequenced in a study of beta chain features in type 1 diabetes. Antigens of these TCRs are unknown. Study outcomes and limitations: All four CD4+ subsets of Type 1 diabetes patients contained TCRB CDR3s that were moderately but significantly shorter.

Reverse transcribing all isolated RNA meant expressed TCRB transcripts were sequenced. The protocol was immunoSEQ multiplex PCR, while the TCRdb copy is restricted to in-frame clones and leaves out a portion. This sample has a few hundred thousand clones, with less than 15% found just once. Sequencing was done on a sample of naive CD4+ T cells from blood. All receptors come from a young woman with type 1 diabetes.

CDR3 sequence reads: CASSRGYEQYF. The CDR3 DNA reads as TGTGCCAGCAGCCGAGGCTACGAGCAGTACTTC. This chain joins TRBV6-6 and TRBJ2-7; no clear D. Per germline, CDR1 MNHNY and CDR2 SVGAGI (reference sequence). V lost 6 bases and J 3 bases, leaving 6 bases between the germline ends. This CDR3 is built from 11 residues.

The gene calls are TRBV6-5 and TRBJ2-1, with 7 positions matching TRBD1. The CDR3 loop spans 15 amino acids. CDR1 is MNHEY and CDR2 is SVGAGI in the germline V gene. The V gene end was trimmed by 5 bases and the J gene end by 6 bases; junction bases not matched to a gene: 10. CDR3 amino acids: CASSPRTGGVNEQFF. CDR3 bases: TGTGCCAGCAGTCCCCGGACAGGTGGGGTCAATGAGCAGTTCTTC.

Ten or more counts support this clone. V is TRBV4-2 and J is TRBJ2-3; tentative D call: TRBD2 (5 bases). Trimming removed 4 bases from V and 3 bases from J, with 8 bases in between. The CDR3 is 13 amino acids. Germline CDR1 is LGHNA and CDR2 is YNFKEQ. CDR3 residues: CASSRPGTDTQYF. The CDR3, as DNA: TGTGCCAGCAGCCGGCCGGGGACAGATACGCAGTATTTT.

The chain employs TRBV7-2 and TRBJ1-5; D is perhaps TRBD1 (6 bases). The germline V gene has CDR1 SGHTA and CDR2 FQGNSA. The CDR3 is made up of 13 amino acids. V was clipped by 4 bases and J by 4 bases, with 8 bases between them. The CDR3 DNA follows: TGTGCCAGCAGCTATGGACAGAATCAGCCCCAGCATTTT. Translating it yields CASSYGQNQPQHF.

This chain uses TRBV5-1 with TRBJ2-7; D may be TRBD1 (6 bases). Trimming took off 0 bases at V and 1 base at J, with 11 bases between the two ends. Germline CDR1 reads SGHRS; CDR2 reads YFSETQ. The CDR3 runs 15 residues. CDR3 sequence reads: CASSLGDQGSYEQYV. In nucleotides, the CDR3 is TGCGCCAGCAGCTTGGGGGATCAGGGGTCCTACGAGCAGTACGTC.